These 2 T cell receptor beta chains share one sample of origin, sequenced in a study of breast tumors, draining lymph nodes, adjacent tissues. Breast cancer patients provided tissue from their axillary draining lymph nodes. One entry per CDR3 protein, called by TCRdb with MiXCR from the multiplex PCR reads. The repertoire holds some 140,000 distinct CDR3 sequences, with around 20% as singletons. Sequencing used axillary lymph node tissue. The receptors here all came from a female donor with breast cancer. Some clones in this sample may be carry-over from other donors' samples.

In this sample, this clonotype turned up many times. V usage is TRBV6-5 and J usage is TRBJ1-3, with D perhaps matching TRBD1 (6 bases). This CDR3 is 14 amino acids long. Trimming left V 2 bases short and J 7 bases short, with 12 bases between. CDR1 and CDR2 from the germline V gene are MNHEY and SVGAGI. The CDR3 nucleotides are TGTGCCAGCAGTTACACCAGGGGACACAACACCATATATTTT. Protein product: CASSYTRGHNTIYF.

This clonotype was detected many times. The chain carries TRBV18 and TRBJ1-5; D may be TRBD1 (5 bases). The CDR3 length is 14 residues. Trimming cost V 3 bases and J 6 bases, with 12 bases left between them. Germline CDR1 KGHSH, CDR2 LQKENI. The CDR3 DNA sequence: TGTGCCAGCTCACCGAAGGGGCGCGGTCAGCCCCAGCATTTT. Translation gives CASSPKGRGQPQHF. Using reference TRBV18 and TRBJ1-5 for the parts outside the CDR3, the full variable domain is NAGVMQNPRHLVRRRGQEARLRCSPMKGHSHVYWYRQLPEEGLKFMVYLQKENIIDESGMPKERFSAEFPKEGPSILRIQQVVRGDSAAYFCASSPKGRGQPQHFGDGTRLSIL.